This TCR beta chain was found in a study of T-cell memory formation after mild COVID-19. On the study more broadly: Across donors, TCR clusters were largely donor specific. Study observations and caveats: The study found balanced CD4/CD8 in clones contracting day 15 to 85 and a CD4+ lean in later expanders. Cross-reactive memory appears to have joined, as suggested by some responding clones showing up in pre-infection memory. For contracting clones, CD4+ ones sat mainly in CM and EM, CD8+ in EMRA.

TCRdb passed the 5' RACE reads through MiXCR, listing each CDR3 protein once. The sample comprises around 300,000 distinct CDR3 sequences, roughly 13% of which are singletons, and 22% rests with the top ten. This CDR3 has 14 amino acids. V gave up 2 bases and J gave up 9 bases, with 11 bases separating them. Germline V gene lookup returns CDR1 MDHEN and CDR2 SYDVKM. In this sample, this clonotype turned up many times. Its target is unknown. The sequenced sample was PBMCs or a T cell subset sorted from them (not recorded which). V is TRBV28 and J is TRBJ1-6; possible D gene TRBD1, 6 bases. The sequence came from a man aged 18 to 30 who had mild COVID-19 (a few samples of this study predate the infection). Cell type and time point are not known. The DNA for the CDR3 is TGTGCCAGCAGTTTAGGACAGTTAAGTTCACCCCTCCACTTT. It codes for CASSLGQLSSPLHF. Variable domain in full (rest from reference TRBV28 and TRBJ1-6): DVKVTQSSRYLVKRTGEKVFLECVQDMDHENMFWYRQDPGLGLRLIYFSYDVKMKEKGDIPEGYSVSREKKERFSLILESASTNQTSMYLCASSLGQLSSPLHFGNGTRLTVT.